This T cell receptor beta chain was observed in a study of patients and donors after allogeneic stem cell transplantation. Trimming cost V 0 bases and J 5 bases; bases outside gene matches: 7. This CDR3 is 15 amino acids long. Per the germline V gene, CDR1 is SGHRS and CDR2 is YFSETQ. TCRdb re-called the RT-PCR reads through MiXCR, storing one row per CDR3 protein. Seen here are 200,000 to 250,000 distinct CDR3 sequences, 38% observed once, and the top ten hold approximately 10%. The receptor was derived from a human donor who was either an allogeneic HSCT recipient or a stem cell or donor lymphocyte infusion donor (not recorded which). It is not recorded whose cells these are; they may come from a transplant donor. The gene calls are TRBV5-1 and TRBJ1-2, with 7 bases lining up with TRBD1. Sequencing used blood, either unsorted or a sorted T cell fraction (not recorded which). In DNA form, the CDR3 reads TGCGCCAGCAGCTTGGAAGCCGGGACAGCATATGGCTACACCTTC. Translated: CASSLEAGTAYGYTF.